This paragraph reports one T cell receptor beta chain. This clonotype occurred many times. The clone's antigen remains unknown. Base qualities are not provided; no much larger clone lies one nucleotide away. Ficoll-Paque density gradient centrifugation was used to isolate PBMCs. The germline V gene encodes CDR1 LGHNA and CDR2 YSLEER. The CDR3 goes from the cysteine to the phenylalanine over 18 residues. Only the CDR3 DNA is retained, 54 bases long and in frame from the first base. V gives up 2 bases and J gives up 4 bases, and the segment between their germline ends measures 18 bases. The instrument given in TCRdb is Illumina NovaSeq 6000. Using 5'RACE with constant-segment primers, TCRalpha and TCRbeta cDNA libraries were constructed, with sample barcodes and unique molecular identifiers added in the process. Trizol reagent was used to extract RNA from every sample. Amplification of the libraries took two PCR steps, and the second step added a second sample barcode plus Illumina TruSeq adapters. The libraries were sequenced on an Illumina NovaSeq using 2 x 150 bp paired-end reads. The paper's processing steps were these. Demultiplexing of reads and collapsing into UMI-guided consensus sequences were performed with migec v1.2.7. Using mixcr v2.1.11, UMI consensuses were aligned to TRA and TRB V and J templates and then assembled into clonotypes. A clonotype was counted as expanded or contracted only when both edgeR and NoisET called the clonotype significant, with the noise models trained on biological replicates. For edgeR calls, a false discovery rate-adjusted p below 0.01 and a log2 fold-change threshold of 1 were applied. As an exploratory analysis of dynamics, max-normalized trajectories of the 1000 most abundant clonotypes were examined with PCA combined with hierarchical clustering. Each responding clone was given a CD4 or CD8 phenotype based on the CD4+ and CD8+ repertoires, which had been sequenced separately. TCRdb passed the public sequencing reads through fastp at Q25 and MiXCR, retaining productive beta sequences. For every CDR3 protein sequence, its rows merge into one entry that carries the most common genes and DNA. The V and J calls and clone size are TCRdb's, not the authors'. For this sample there are about 350,000 distinct CDR3 sequences; roughly 13% appear just once. The top ten clones comprise 20% to 25% of the sample.

These data come from a study of T-cell memory formation after mild COVID-19 (dated by TCRdb to about 2021). At the level of the whole study: TCR sequence clusters from the two donors were found to be largely donor specific. The cohort was made up of two young adult volunteers, one female and one male, who were previously healthy. Longitudinal TCRalpha and TCRbeta repertoire sequencing tracked T-cell clones expanding and contracting after mild COVID-19 in two donors. What the authors observed across the whole study: SARS-CoV-2 specificity of the second-wave clones peaking on day 37 was not confirmed. Contracting CD4+ clones were found mainly in CM and EM memory subsets, while CD8+ clones were enriched in EMRA. The study included only a couple of mild cases, and larger cohorts that include severe cases with pre-infection samples were judged to be necessary. Some responding clones were found in pre-infection memory, which suggests that pre-existing cross-reactive memory T cells took part in the SARS-CoV-2 response. Clones that contracted from day 15 to 85 showed balanced CD4/CD8 phenotypes, whereas a second wave of clones that expanded from day 15 to 37 leaned towards CD4+.

This receptor was identified in a young man who had mild COVID-19 (a few samples of this study predate the infection). The sample titles of this study are shuffled in the database, so cell type and time point are left out; the donor was told from shared clones. The receptor chain draws on TRBV4-3 and TRBJ2-6; the D gene cannot be named for sure. Specimen: PBMCs or a T cell subset sorted from them (not recorded which). The sequenced DNA is TGCGCCAGCAGCCAACTACCTTTCGCCGGTACCGGGGCCAACGTCCTGACTTTC. The translation is CASSQLPFAGTGANVLTF.